The 14 T cell receptor beta chains reported below all come from one sample, sequenced in a study of blood T cell repertoires in COVID-19. Here immunoSEQ multiplex PCR was the method, and the copy in TCRdb shows in-frame clones only, minus some. The table has about 190,000 clones, about 81% seen once. The sample comprised PBMCs or T cells enriched from blood (not recorded which). The receptors here all came from a woman between 25 and 40 years old who had recovered from COVID-19.

This clone occurred a few times. The V and J genes are TRBV28 and TRBJ2-1; the D gene is possibly TRBD2 (5 bases). The CDR3 totals 12 residues. The V end was cut by 7 bases, the J end by 4 bases, with 8 bases between. From germline, CDR1 is MDHEN and CDR2 SYDVKM. The CDR3 bases are TGTGCCAGCACAGGCGGGTACAATGAGCAGTTCTTC. It yields the protein CASTGGYNEQFF.

This clone has a handful of counts. The chain has TRBV9 and TRBJ2-7; D gene unclear. Trimming took 2 bases from V and 4 from J, leaving 10 bases between them. CDR1 is SGDLS, CDR2 YYNGEE, per germline. The CDR3 length is 13 residues. CDR3 sequence (DNA): TGTGCCAGCAGCGTCGGAACAGCTTACGAGCAGTACTTC. It is translated as CASSVGTAYEQYF.

The gene calls are TRBV5-1 and TRBJ1-1; possible D gene TRBD1, 6 bases. Deletions cut 5 bases from V and 2 bases from J, with 10 bases between. Germline CDR1 reads SGHRS; CDR2 reads YFSETQ. This CDR3 contains 13 residues. CDR3 coding DNA: TGCGCCAGCAGTTCACAGGGCAACACTGAAGCTTTCTTT. It translates to CASSSQGNTEAFF.

The chain recombines TRBV15 with TRBJ2-1, with 7 bases aligning to TRBD2. Germline CDR1 is LNHNV and CDR2 is YYDKDF (reference sequence). CDR3 length: 16 amino acids. Unmatched junction bases numbered 10, after V lost 8 bases and J lost 0 bases. CDR3 region: CATPRLGGSSYNEQFF. CDR3 nucleotide sequence: TGTGCCACCCCTCGACTGGGAGGGAGCTCCTACAATGAGCAGTTCTTC.

The chain couples TRBV3-1 (or the pseudogene TRBV3-2) to TRBJ1-1; 8 bases map to TRBD1. V shed 2 bases, J shed 10 bases, and the junction held 12 bases outside the gene matches. The CDR3 runs to 15 residues. CDR1 is LGHDT and CDR2 is YNNKEL in the germline V gene (reference sequence). The CDR3 nucleotides read TGTGCCAGCAGCCAACGGACAGGGCAGAGAATGGGAGCTTTCTTT. This encodes CASSQRTGQRMGAFF.

The chain employs TRBV14 and TRBJ2-2; D might be TRBD2 (5 bases). The CDR3 extends over 17 amino acids. V lost 0 bases and J 1 base, leaving 12 bases between the germline ends. Germline CDR1 and CDR2: SGHDN and FVKESK. The chain's CDR3 is CASSQDSGLGNTGELFF. Written as DNA, the CDR3 is TGTGCCAGCAGCCAAGATTCCGGACTGGGGAACACCGGGGAGCTGTTTTTT.

The chain has TRBV3-1 (or the pseudogene TRBV3-2) and TRBJ1-1, with TRBD1 identical over 7 bases. CDR3 length: 15 residues. V shed 2 bases, J shed 5 bases, and the junction held 8 bases outside the gene matches. CDR1 and CDR2 (germline): LGHDT, YNNKEL (reference sequence). The CDR3 here is CASSQSLQGRTEAFF. Written as DNA, the CDR3 is TGTGCCAGCAGCCAATCCCTACAGGGGAGGACTGAAGCTTTCTTT.

This clone appeared a few times. J is TRBJ1-2 and V is TRBV18; unclear D gene. V lost 3 bases and J 2 bases, leaving 7 bases between the germline ends. This CDR3 contains 13 residues. Germline CDR1 KGHSH, CDR2 LQKENI. CDR3 amino acids: CASSPEQNYGYTF. Written as DNA, the CDR3 is TGTGCCAGCTCACCTGAGCAAAACTATGGCTACACCTTC.

This clone appeared once. This chain joins TRBV6-5 and TRBJ2-7; weak D call: TRBD1 (6 bases). This CDR3 is 14 amino acids long. Germline V gene sequence: CDR1 MNHEY, CDR2 SVGAGI. Trimming stripped 0 bases from V and 6 bases from J, with 12 bases between. CDR3 bases: TGTGCCAGCAGTTACTCGAGGGGGTCCGGCGAGCAGTACTTC. Residues: CASSYSRGSGEQYF.

This sequence joins TRBV4-2 and TRBJ1-5; 7 nucleotides align to TRBD1. This CDR3 is 16 amino acids long. V lost 0 bases and J lost 0; bases outside the gene matches: 2. The germline V gene has CDR1 LGHNA and CDR2 YNFKEQ. The CDR3 reads CASSQDEGASNQPQHF. CDR3 DNA: TGTGCCAGCAGCCAAGACGAGGGGGCTAGCAATCAGCCCCAGCATTTT.

V gene TRBV5-4 combines with J gene TRBJ2-1; D perhaps matches TRBD2 (5 bases). The CDR3 spans 13 residues. Germline V CDR1 and CDR2: SGHNT, YYREEE (reference sequence). Trimming stripped 4 bases from V and 5 bases from J, with 10 bases between. The CDR3 region has the DNA TGTGCCAGCAGCCGGACTGCGAACAATGAGCAGTTCTTC. Translated: CASSRTANNEQFF.

The rearrangement links TRBV18 to TRBJ1-1, with D tentatively TRBD1 (6 bases). The CDR3 totals 16 residues. From germline, CDR1 is KGHSH and CDR2 LQKENI. Trimming removed 2 bases from V and 0 bases from J, with 13 bases in between. CDR3 sequence (DNA): TGTGCCAGCTCACCAGACGCGGACAGAGTGAACACTGAAGCTTTCTTT. Its translation: CASSPDADRVNTEAFF.

This chain connects TRBV9 to TRBJ2-2, with 8 bases identical to TRBD1. The CDR3 extends over 19 amino acids. Germline lookup yields CDR1 SGDLS and CDR2 YYNGEE. V was clipped by 4 bases and J by 2 bases; unmatched bases: 16. The CDR3 loop reads CASSPVARGLLLNTGELFF. DNA of the CDR3: TGTGCCAGCAGCCCCGTGGCCAGGGGGCTCCTACTAAACACCGGGGAGCTGTTTTTT.

The chain links TRBV20-1 to TRBJ2-1, with a weak D call TRBD2 (5 bases). The CDR3 runs 11 residues. The germline V gene encodes CDR1 DFQATT and CDR2 SNEGSKA (reference sequence). The CDR3, as DNA: TGCAGAGGACTGGCGTACAATGAGCAGTTCTTC. It translates to CRGLAYNEQFF.